These 9 T cell receptor beta chains originate from one sample sequenced in a study of CD8+ T cells in alopecia areata. RNA extraction was followed by reverse transcription into cDNA, which acted as the sequencing template. Here immunoSEQ multiplex PCR was the method, and the copy in TCRdb shows in-frame clones only, minus some. Of hundreds of thousands of clones listed, 60% are singletons. Treatment noted: oral pan-JAK inhibitor, 5-10 mg twice daily. The source material was CD4+ T cells sorted from blood, sampled around week 53, from a patient treated with tofacitinib. Receptors originate from a human donor with alopecia areata.

The chain carries TRBV7-9 and TRBJ2-1; the D is unclear. The ends were cut back, 4 bases at V and 9 bases at J, with 10 bases in the middle. From germline, CDR1 is SEHNR and CDR2 FQNEAQ (reference sequence). This CDR3 contains 12 residues. CDR3 sequence reads: CASSSARVEQFF. For the CDR3, the DNA is TGTGCCAGCAGCTCCGCCCGGGTTGAGCAGTTCTTC.

The genes are TRBV9 and TRBJ2-1; TRBD2 matches at 8 bases. CDR1 is SGDLS and CDR2 is YYNGEE in the germline V gene. The CDR3 length is 14 residues. V dropped 0 bases and J dropped 7; count of bases not matched to a gene: 3. In DNA form, the CDR3 reads TGTGCCAGCAGCGTAGCGGGGGGGAGGAATGAGCAGTTCTTC. Protein: CASSVAGGRNEQFF. Full variable domain (remainder filled in from reference TRBV9 and TRBJ2-1): DSGVTQTPKHLITATGQRVTLRCSPRSGDLSVYWYQQSLDQGLQFLIQYYNGEERAKGNILERFSAQQFPDLHSELNLSSLELGDSALYFCASSVAGGRNEQFFGPGTRLTVL.

This sequence joins TRBV5-6 and TRBJ1-1, with a weak D call TRBD1 (5 bases). Trimming took off 3 bases at V and 6 bases at J, with 24 bases between the two ends. Per the germline V gene, CDR1 is SGHDT and CDR2 is YYEEEE. The CDR3 is 17 amino acids. In nucleotides, the CDR3 is TGTGCCAGCAGCTCAACAAGGGGAACCGGATCGTCCGCTGAAGCTTTCTTT. It is translated as CASSSTRGTGSSAEAFF.

This clone showed up just a few times. The chain recombines TRBV7-2 with TRBJ2-5, with D uncertain. The CDR3 covers 14 residues. Germline CDR1 reads SGHTA; CDR2 reads FQGNSA. Trimming pared 5 bases from V and 5 bases from J, leaving 15 bases between. The CDR3 loop reads CASSQGPLEETQYF. In DNA, the CDR3 is TGTGCCAGCAGCCAAGGCCCCCTCGAGGAGACCCAGTACTTC.

The chain links TRBV7-2 to TRBJ1-6; D not certain. The CDR3 is 14 amino acids. V shed 9 bases and J shed 7 bases, with 16 bases lying between them. Germline lookup yields CDR1 SGHTA and CDR2 FQGNSA. The CDR3 DNA follows: TGTGCCAGTAACCTTCTTGAAAGAAATTCACCCCTCCACTTT. It specifies CASNLLERNSPLHF.

V is TRBV29-1 and J is TRBJ2-1; D unresolved. Between the trimmed V and J ends, which lost 4 bases and 2 bases, there was a span of 6 bases. The CDR3 runs to 12 residues. The germline gives CDR1 SQVTM, CDR2 ANQGSEA. The CDR3 protein is CSVVRPYNEQFF. Here the CDR3 DNA reads TGCAGCGTTGTTCGCCCCTACAATGAGCAGTTCTTC.

The chain is built from TRBV20-1 and TRBJ1-2; D gene unclear. With 3 bases removed from V and 6 bases from J, the gap between germline ends came to 8 bases. Per germline, CDR1 DFQATT and CDR2 SNEGSKA (reference sequence). The CDR3 is made up of 11 amino acids. The CDR3 protein is CSARRGNGYTF. For the CDR3, the DNA is TGCAGTGCTAGGAGAGGGAATGGCTACACCTTC.

This chain links TRBV27 with TRBJ2-1, with 7 nucleotides matching TRBD2. The J segment lost 0 bases and the V segment lost 6 bases, leaving 2 bases of the junction unmatched. The CDR3 runs 14 residues. Per the germline V gene, CDR1 is MNHEY and CDR2 is SMNVEV (reference sequence). The DNA of the CDR3 is TGTGCCAGCAGGCGGGGGAGCTCCTACAATGAGCAGTTCTTC. Protein sequence: CASRRGSSYNEQFF.

The CDR3 nucleotides are TGCAGCGTTCAGGGACATAGGAACACTGAAGCTTTCTTT. This translates into CSVQGHRNTEAFF. The V call is TRBV29-1, the J call TRBJ1-1, with a tentative D call TRBD1 (6 bases). The CDR3 is 13 amino acids. Germline V lookup: CDR1 SQVTM, CDR2 ANQGSEA. V lost 5 bases and J 1 base, leaving 11 bases between the germline ends.